These T cell receptor beta chains were read from a single sample in a study of blood T cell repertoires in COVID-19. TCRdb's copy holds only in-frame clones and misses some; the assay was immunoSEQ multiplex PCR. The sample records a few hundred thousand clones, around 85% being singletons. The sequenced sample consisted of PBMCs or T cells enriched from blood (not recorded which). These receptors all come from a woman aged 55-69 years who had recovered from COVID-19. Both conserved end residues are part of each CDR3. D genes are given only for firm matches. Some rows mark clone size as missing; the rest say once, few, many or name a class of expanded clone.

CDR3aa | CDR3nt | j_gene | d_gene | v_gene | abundance
CASVRDRGSPLHF | TGTGCCAGCGTCCGGGACAGGGGGTCACCCCTCCACTTT | TRBJ1-6 | TRBD1 | TRBV6-5 | -
CASRDTGGTGPMNTEAFF | TGTGCCAGCAGGGACACCGGGGGGACAGGGCCTATGAACACTGAAGCTTTCTTT | TRBJ1-1 | TRBD1 | TRBV2 | -
CASSLAPLGGGDGYTF | TGCGCCAGCAGCTTGGCCCCACTTGGTGGAGGGGATGGCTACACCTTC | TRBJ1-2 | - | TRBV5-1 | -
CAIRTIREGYTF | TGTGCCATCAGAACGATCAGGGAAGGCTACACCTTC | TRBJ1-2 | - | TRBV10-3 | -
CASSLGLKNTGELFF | TGTGCCAGCAGCTTAGGTTTAAAGAACACCGGGGAGCTGTTTTTT | TRBJ2-2 | - | TRBV7-6 | -
CASGPPGSPGELFF | TGTGCTAGTGGTCCCCCGGGATCCCCCGGGGAGCTGTTTTTT | TRBJ2-2 | - | TRBV12-5 | -
CATSASRAWTGGTDTQYF | TGTGCCACCAGTGCTTCCCGAGCGTGGACAGGGGGCACAGATACGCAGTATTTT | TRBJ2-3 | TRBD1 | TRBV24-1 | once
CASSLDYSYEQYF | TGTGCCAGCAGCTTGGACTACTCCTACGAGCAGTACTTC | TRBJ2-7 | - | TRBV5-4 | -
CASSNRQGYGYTF | TGTGCCAGCAGCAACCGACAGGGGTATGGCTACACCTTC | TRBJ1-2 | TRBD1 | TRBV9 | -
CASSKTGTGELFF | TGTGCCAGCAGCAAGACAGGTACCGGGGAGCTGTTTTTT | TRBJ2-2 | - | TRBV12-3/TRBV12-4 | -
CASSLALSGGAADTQYF | TGTGCCAGCAGCTTAGCCCTTAGCGGGGGGGCCGCAGATACGCAGTATTTT | TRBJ2-3 | TRBD2 | TRBV7-6 | -
CASYRGANTGELFF | TGTGCCAGCTACAGGGGGGCGAACACCGGGGAGCTGTTTTTT | TRBJ2-2 | TRBD1 | TRBV19 | -
CASRGQGTAGNTIYF | TGCGCCAGCAGGGGACAGGGGACCGCGGGAAACACCATATATTTT | TRBJ1-3 | TRBD1 | TRBV5-1 | -
CASGLGLAGPTDTQYF | TGTGCTAGTGGTTTGGGACTAGCGGGGCCCACAGATACGCAGTATTTT | TRBJ2-3 | TRBD2 | TRBV12-5 | -
CAWSPPGTLWTGVGYTF | TGTGCCTGGAGTCCCCCGGGTACTCTGTGGACAGGGGTTGGCTACACCTTC | TRBJ1-2 | TRBD1 | TRBV30 | -
CASSRTGTGDEKLFF | TGTGCCAGCAGCAGGACCGGGACAGGGGACGAAAAACTGTTTTTT | TRBJ1-4 | TRBD1 | TRBV5-5 | -
CAWRGLSGGKGRQFF | TGTGCCTGGAGGGGACTTAGCGGGGGGAAGGGACGGCAGTTCTTC | TRBJ2-1 | TRBD2 | TRBV30 | -
CASKGTGRGDEHF | TGTGCCAGCAAGGGGACAGGGAGGGGGGACGAGCATTTT | TRBJ1-5 | TRBD1 | TRBV2 | -
CASSTTGNEQYF | TGCGCCAGCAGCACGACAGGGAACGAGCAGTACTTC | TRBJ2-7 | TRBD1 | TRBV5-1 | few
CATSRAGLGNTGELFF | TGTGCCACCAGCAGGGCGGGACTAGGTAACACCGGGGAGCTGTTTTTT | TRBJ2-2 | TRBD2 | TRBV15 | -
CASSMGDREGIYGYTF | TGTGCCAGCAGCATGGGGGACAGGGAGGGGATATATGGCTACACCTTC | TRBJ1-2 | TRBD1 | TRBV7-9 | -
CASSSTGYTEAFF | TGTGCCAGCAGCTCGACAGGGTACACTGAAGCTTTCTTT | TRBJ1-1 | TRBD1 | TRBV5-4 | once
CASREPFLRSGANVLTF | TGTGCCAGCAGAGAGCCGTTCCTTCGCTCTGGGGCCAACGTCCTGACTTTC | TRBJ2-6 | - | TRBV2 | -
CASSLRQGYEQYF | TGTGCCAGCAGCTTACGGCAGGGCTACGAGCAGTACTTC | TRBJ2-7 | - | TRBV7-9 | -
CASSQERDYGYTF | TGCGCCAGCAGCCAAGAGCGGGACTATGGCTACACCTTC | TRBJ1-2 | - | TRBV4-1 | -
CASSPPQGGYTF | TGTGCCAGCAGCCCCCCACAGGGAGGCTACACCTTC | TRBJ1-2 | - | TRBV7-9 | -
CASSKEQGDNGYTF | TGTGCCAGCAGCAAAGAGCAGGGGGATAACGGCTACACCTTC | TRBJ1-2 | - | TRBV21-1 | few
CAISESRRGTLSGNTIYF | TGTGCCATCAGTGAGTCGAGAAGAGGAACCCTCTCTGGAAACACCATATATTTT | TRBJ1-3 | - | TRBV10-3 | -
CASSQGGQGAYEQYF | TGCGCCAGCAGCCAAGGGGGACAGGGGGCCTACGAGCAGTACTTC | TRBJ2-7 | TRBD1 | TRBV4-1 | -
CASSILDGYGYTF | TGTGCCAGTAGTATACTAGACGGCTATGGCTACACCTTC | TRBJ1-2 | - | TRBV19 | -
CASSVATGGRFSGNTIYF | TGTGCCAGCAGCGTAGCAACAGGGGGCAGATTTTCTGGAAACACCATATATTTT | TRBJ1-3 | TRBD1 | TRBV9 | -
CASSPHSGNTEAFF | TGTGCCAGCAGCCCCCATTCAGGGAACACTGAAGCTTTCTTT | TRBJ1-1 | - | TRBV3-1/TRBV3-2 | -
CASSERGQASTDTQYF | TGTGCCAGCAGTGAAAGGGGACAAGCTAGCACAGATACGCAGTATTTT | TRBJ2-3 | - | TRBV6-1 | -
CASSLREGEKLFF | TGTGCCAGCAGCTTAAGGGAGGGGGAAAAACTGTTTTTT | TRBJ1-4 | - | TRBV7-9 | -
CASSLSTVIYGYTF | TGTGCCAGCAGCTTATCGACAGTTATCTATGGCTACACCTTC | TRBJ1-2 | - | TRBV11-2 | -
CASSHPQGAANYGYTF | TGTGCCAGCAGCCATCCTCAGGGGGCAGCTAACTATGGCTACACCTTC | TRBJ1-2 | TRBD1 | TRBV16 | -
CASTRQLNTEAFF | TGTGCCAGCACGAGACAGCTGAACACTGAAGCTTTCTTT | TRBJ1-1 | - | TRBV11-2 | few
CASSQTSGGAGDTQYF | TGTGCCAGCAGCCAAACTAGCGGGGGGGCCGGAGATACGCAGTATTTT | TRBJ2-3 | TRBD2 | TRBV4-2 | -
CASSLGGGLDLGKLFF | TGCGCCAGCAGCCTAGGGGGTGGGTTAGATTTGGGAAAACTGTTTTTT | TRBJ1-4 | - | TRBV4-1 | few
CASSRPSGNPEAFF | TGTGCCAGCAGCCGTCCGTCAGGGAATCCTGAAGCTTTCTTT | TRBJ1-1 | - | TRBV6-6 | -
CSVEEADRTYNEQFF | TGCAGCGTTGAAGAGGCGGACAGAACCTACAATGAGCAGTTCTTC | TRBJ2-1 | - | TRBV29-1 | -
CASRRSGPQGSYTF | TGTGCCAGCAGACGCTCTGGGCCCCAGGGTAGCTACACCTTC | TRBJ1-2 | - | TRBV6-5 | -
CASSLVVGAEAFF | TGTGCCAGCAGCTTAGTGGTAGGAGCTGAAGCTTTCTTT | TRBJ1-1 | - | TRBV7-9 | -
CASGLGTENTQYF | TGTGCTAGTGGTTTGGGGACTGAGAATACGCAGTATTTT | TRBJ2-3 | - | TRBV12-5 | -
CSARSGYGYTF | TGCAGTGCTAGGTCAGGCTATGGCTACACCTTC | TRBJ1-2 | - | TRBV20-1 | -
CASSVGQAGTNEKLFF | TGTGCCAGCAGCGTAGGACAGGCGGGAACTAATGAAAAACTGTTTTTT | TRBJ1-4 | - | TRBV9 | -